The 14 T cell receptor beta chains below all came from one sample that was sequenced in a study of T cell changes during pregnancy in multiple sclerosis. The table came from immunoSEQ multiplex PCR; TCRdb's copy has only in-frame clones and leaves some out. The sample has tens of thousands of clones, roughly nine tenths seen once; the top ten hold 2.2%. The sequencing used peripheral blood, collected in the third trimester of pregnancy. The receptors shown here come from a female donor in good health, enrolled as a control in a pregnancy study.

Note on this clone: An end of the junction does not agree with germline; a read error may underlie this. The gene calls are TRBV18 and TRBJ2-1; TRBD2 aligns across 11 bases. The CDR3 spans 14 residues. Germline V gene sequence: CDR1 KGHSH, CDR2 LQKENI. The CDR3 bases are TGTGCCAGCTCCCCACTAGCGGGAGTTAATGAGCAGTTCTTC. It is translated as CASSPLAGVNEQFF.

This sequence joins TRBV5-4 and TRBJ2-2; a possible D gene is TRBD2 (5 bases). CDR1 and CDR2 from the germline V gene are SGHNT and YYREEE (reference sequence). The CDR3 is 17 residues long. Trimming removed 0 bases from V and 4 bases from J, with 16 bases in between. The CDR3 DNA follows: TGTGCCAGCAGCTTGGATATCGGGCCGGCGGGCACCGGGGAGCTGTTTTTT. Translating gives CASSLDIGPAGTGELFF.

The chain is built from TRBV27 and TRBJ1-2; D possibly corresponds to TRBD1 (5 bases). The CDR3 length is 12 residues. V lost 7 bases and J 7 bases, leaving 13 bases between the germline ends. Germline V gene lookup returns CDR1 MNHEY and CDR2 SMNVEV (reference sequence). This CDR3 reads CASTTGRGGYTF. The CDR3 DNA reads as TGTGCCAGCACCACGGGGCGGGGTGGCTACACCTTC.

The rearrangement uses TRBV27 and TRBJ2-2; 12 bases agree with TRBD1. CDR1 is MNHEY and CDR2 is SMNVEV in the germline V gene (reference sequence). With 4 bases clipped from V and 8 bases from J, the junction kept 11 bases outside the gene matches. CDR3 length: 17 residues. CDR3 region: CASSSRIGTGGKGELFF. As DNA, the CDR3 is TGTGCCAGCAGTTCCCGAATCGGGACAGGGGGCAAGGGGGAGCTGTTTTTT.

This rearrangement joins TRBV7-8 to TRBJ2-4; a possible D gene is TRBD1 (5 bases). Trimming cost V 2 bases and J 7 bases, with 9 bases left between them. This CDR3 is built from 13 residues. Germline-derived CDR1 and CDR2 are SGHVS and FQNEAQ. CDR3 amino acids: CASSLRGRNIQYF. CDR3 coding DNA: TGTGCCAGCAGCTTAAGGGGTCGGAACATTCAGTACTTC. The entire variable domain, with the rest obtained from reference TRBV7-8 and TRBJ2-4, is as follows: GAGVSQSPRYKVAKRGQDVALRCDPISGHVSLFWYQQALGQGPEFLTYFQNEAQLDKSGLPSDRFFAERPEGSVSTLKIQRTQQEDSAVYLCASSLRGRNIQYFGAGTRLSVL.

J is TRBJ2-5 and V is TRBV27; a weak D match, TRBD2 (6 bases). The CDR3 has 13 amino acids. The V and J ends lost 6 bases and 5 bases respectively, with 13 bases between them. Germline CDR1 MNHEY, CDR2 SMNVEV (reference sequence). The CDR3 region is CASSFGAGETQYF. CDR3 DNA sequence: TGTGCCAGCAGCTTCGGCGCGGGGGAGACCCAGTACTTC.

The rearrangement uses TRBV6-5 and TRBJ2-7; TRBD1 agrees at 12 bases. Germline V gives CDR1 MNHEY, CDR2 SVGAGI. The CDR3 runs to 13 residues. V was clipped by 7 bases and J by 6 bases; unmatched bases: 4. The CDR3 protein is CASTGTGGAEQYF. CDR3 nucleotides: TGTGCCAGCACGGGGACAGGGGGCGCCGAGCAGTACTTC.

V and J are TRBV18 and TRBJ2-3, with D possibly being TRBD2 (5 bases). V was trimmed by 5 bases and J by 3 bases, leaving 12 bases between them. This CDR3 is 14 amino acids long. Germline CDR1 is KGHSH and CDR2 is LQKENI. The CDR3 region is CASSSETNTDTQYF. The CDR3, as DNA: TGTGCCAGCTCATCGGAGACTAATACAGATACGCAGTATTTT.

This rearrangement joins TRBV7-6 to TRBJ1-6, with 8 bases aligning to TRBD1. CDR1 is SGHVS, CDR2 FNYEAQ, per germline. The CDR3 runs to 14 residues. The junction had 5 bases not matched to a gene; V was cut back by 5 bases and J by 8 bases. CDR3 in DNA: TGTGCCAGCAGCCCGGGACAGGAAGATTCACCCCTCCACTTT. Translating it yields CASSPGQEDSPLHF.

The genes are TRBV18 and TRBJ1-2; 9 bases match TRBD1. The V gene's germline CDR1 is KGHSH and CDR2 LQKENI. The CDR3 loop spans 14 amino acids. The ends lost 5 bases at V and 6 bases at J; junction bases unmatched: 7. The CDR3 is CASSSQQGADGYTF. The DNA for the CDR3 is TGTGCCAGCTCAAGTCAACAGGGGGCTGATGGCTACACCTTC.

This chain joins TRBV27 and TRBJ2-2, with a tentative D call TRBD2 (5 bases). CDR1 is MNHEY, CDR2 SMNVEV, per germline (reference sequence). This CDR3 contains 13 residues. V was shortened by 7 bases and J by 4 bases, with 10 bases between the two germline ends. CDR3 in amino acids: CASKAGITGELFF. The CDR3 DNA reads TGTGCCAGCAAGGCCGGGATCACCGGGGAGCTGTTTTTT.

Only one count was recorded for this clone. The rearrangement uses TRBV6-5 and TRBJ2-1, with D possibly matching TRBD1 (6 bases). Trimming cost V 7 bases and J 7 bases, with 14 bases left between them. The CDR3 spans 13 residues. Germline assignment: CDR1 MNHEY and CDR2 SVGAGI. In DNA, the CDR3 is TGTGCCAGCACTAGAACAGGGTCGAATGAGCAGTTCTTC. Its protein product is CASTRTGSNEQFF.

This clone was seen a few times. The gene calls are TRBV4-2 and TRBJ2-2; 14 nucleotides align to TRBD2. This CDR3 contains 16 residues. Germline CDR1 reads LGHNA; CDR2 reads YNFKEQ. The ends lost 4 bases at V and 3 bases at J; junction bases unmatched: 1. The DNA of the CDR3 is TGTGCCAGCAGCCTGGGACTAGCGGGAGACACCGGGGAGCTGTTTTTT. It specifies CASSLGLAGDTGELFF.

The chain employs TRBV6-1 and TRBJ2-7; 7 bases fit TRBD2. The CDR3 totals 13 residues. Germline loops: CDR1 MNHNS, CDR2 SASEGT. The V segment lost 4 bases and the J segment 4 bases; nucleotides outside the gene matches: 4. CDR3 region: CASSAGGMYEQYF. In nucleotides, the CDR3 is TGTGCCAGCAGTGCCGGGGGGATGTACGAGCAGTACTTC.